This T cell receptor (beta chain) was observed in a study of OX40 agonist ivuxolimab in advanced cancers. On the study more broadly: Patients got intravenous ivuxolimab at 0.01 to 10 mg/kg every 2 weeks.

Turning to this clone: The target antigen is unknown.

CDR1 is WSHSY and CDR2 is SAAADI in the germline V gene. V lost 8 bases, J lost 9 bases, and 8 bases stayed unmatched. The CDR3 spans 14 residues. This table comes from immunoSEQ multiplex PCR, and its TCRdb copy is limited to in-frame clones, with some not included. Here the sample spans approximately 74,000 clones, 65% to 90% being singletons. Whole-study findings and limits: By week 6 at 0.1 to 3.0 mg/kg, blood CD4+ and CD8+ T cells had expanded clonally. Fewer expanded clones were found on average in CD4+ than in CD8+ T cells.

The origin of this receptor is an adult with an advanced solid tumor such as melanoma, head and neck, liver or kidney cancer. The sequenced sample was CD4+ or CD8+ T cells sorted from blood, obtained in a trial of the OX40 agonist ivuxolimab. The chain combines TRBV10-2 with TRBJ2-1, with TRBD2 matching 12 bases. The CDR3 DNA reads TGCGCCAGCCGCCTAGCGGGAGGGCCAGGTGAGCAGTTCTTC. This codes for CASRLAGGPGEQFF.